This note documents a single T cell receptor beta chain sequence. The target antigen is unknown. Genomic DNA templated the TCR beta VDJ and CDR3 profiling. One entry per CDR3 protein, called by TCRdb with MiXCR from the reads. The sample holds about 200,000 distinct CDR3 sequences, less than 60% seen once. The germline V gene encodes CDR1 DFQATT and CDR2 SNEGSKA (reference sequence). V gave up 3 bases and J gave up 7 bases; unmatched junction bases: 7. The CDR3 contains 14 residues. This sample stems from a study of CD8+CD57+ T cells in acquired aplastic anemia. Patients sequenced had flow cytometry evidence of CD8+CD57+ cell expansion. The patients all had a severe acquired aplastic anemia diagnosis. Study-wide points: Between patients and controls, around 31 CD8+ CDR3 sequences were found in common.

The chain carries TRBV20-1 and TRBJ1-2; 11 bases align to TRBD1. The receptor was isolated from a human donor with aplastic anemia. Sequencing input: sorted CD4+, CD8+, or CD8+CD57+ T cells (not recorded which) from PBMCs. This CDR3 is CSASAGQGGSGYTF. The CDR3, as DNA: TGCAGTGCTAGTGCGGGACAGGGGGGGAGTGGCTACACCTTC.